A selection of T cell receptor beta chains follows, all from one sample in a study of radiation and T cells in renal cell carcinoma. Generated by immunoSEQ multiplex PCR, the TCRdb table keeps only in-frame clones and is missing some. The repertoire holds approximately 9,300 clones, with about 66% as singletons. The sequences come from tumor tissue, collected from a patient whose treatment was nephrectomy without radiotherapy. The source is a man in his 60s with renal cell carcinoma. The CDR3 runs from the conserved cysteine through the conserved F or W. The D gene is left open where the match is weak. Not every row has a clone size; where given, it reads once, few, many or a size class.

J gene,clone size,V gene,D gene,CDR3 DNA,CDR3 protein
TRBJ2-7,.,TRBV7-2,.,TGTGCCAGCAGCTTAGATAAGGACAGATCCTACGAGCAGTACTTC,CASSLDKDRSYEQYF
TRBJ2-5,once,TRBV5-1,.,TGCGCCAGCAGCTTGGGGGCAGACCAAGAGACCCAGTACTTC,CASSLGADQETQYF
TRBJ1-2,.,TRBV30,.,TGTGCCTGGACCGCTACAGGGCCCTATGGCTACACCTTC,CAWTATGPYGYTF
TRBJ1-6,.,TRBV7-9,.,TGTGCCAGCAGCTTACTTGCTTCACCCCTCCACTTT,CASSLLASPLHF
TRBJ2-7,.,TRBV28,.,TGTGCCAGCAAGAGGGGTGGGGGAGACTACGAGCAGTACTTC,CASKRGGGDYEQYF
TRBJ1-1,.,TRBV28,TRBD1,TGTGCCAGCAGAAAATACAGGGGCGGGGGCACTGAAGCTTTCTTT,CASRKYRGGGTEAFF
TRBJ1-1,.,TRBV6-5,.,TGTGCCAGCAGTTACAGGCAGCAGAACACTGAAGCTTTCTTT,CASSYRQQNTEAFF
TRBJ1-2,few,TRBV30,.,TGTGCCTGGAATACAGGGTCTAATGGCTACACCTTC,CAWNTGSNGYTF
TRBJ1-5,.,TRBV30,.,TGTGCCTGGACTGCGCATAGCAATCAGCCCCAGCATTTT,CAWTAHSNQPQHF
TRBJ1-4,.,TRBV18,.,TGTGCCAGCTCACCCGGACAGGAAAAACTGTTTTTT,CASSPGQEKLFF
TRBJ1-5,.,TRBV21-1,.,TGTGCCAGCAGCAAAGATCGCGTCAGGGGGCAGGCGAGTCAGCCCCAGCATTTT,CASSKDRVRGQASQPQHF
TRBJ1-1,.,TRBV5-6,.,TGTGCCAGCAGCTTGGGGCAGGATGAAGCTTTCTTT,CASSLGQDEAFF
TRBJ1-1,.,TRBV18,TRBD1,TGTGCCAGCTCACTCGATCAGGGGGTCTTAGCTGAAGCTTTCTTT,CASSLDQGVLAEAFF
TRBJ1-6,.,TRBV5-6,TRBD1,TGTGCCAGCAGCTTGGCAGGGGGGTACAATTCACCCCTCCACTTT,CASSLAGGYNSPLHF
TRBJ2-6,.,TRBV30,.,TGTGCCTGGAAAAAGGGCCCTGGGGCCAACGTCCTGACTTTC,CAWKKGPGANVLTF
TRBJ2-7,.,TRBV6-1,TRBD1,TGTGCCAGCAGACAACAGGGGGTGTCCTACGAGCAGTACTTC,CASRQQGVSYEQYF
TRBJ2-2,.,TRBV21-1,.,TGTGCCAGCAGCAAGATCCCCCCCGGGGAGCTGTTTTTT,CASSKIPPGELFF
TRBJ2-7,.,TRBV10-1,TRBD2,TGCGCCAGCAGTGTGTGGCGGGAGACCTACGAGCAGTACTTC,CASSVWRETYEQYF
TRBJ2-7,.,TRBV21-1,.,TGTGCCACAAAGGGTAAGGACGGGGCAGGTATGGAGCAGTACTTC,CATKGKDGAGMEQYF
TRBJ2-3,.,TRBV15,TRBD1,TGTGCCACCAGTGATCCGGGACAGGGGACCACGCAGTATTTT,CATSDPGQGTTQYF
TRBJ2-5,.,TRBV5-4,.,TGTGCCAGCAGTGGAGGGCGGCAGACCCAGTACTTC,CASSGGRQTQYF
TRBJ1-2,once,TRBV5-4,.,TGTGCCAGCAGCTTGGACCCCGAAGGGTGGCGGGGCTATGGCTACACCTTC,CASSLDPEGWRGYGYTF
TRBJ1-2,.,TRBV30,.,TGTGCCTGGAGAGGGGACTCTCTAAGAGGCTACACCTTC,CAWRGDSLRGYTF
TRBJ1-1,.,TRBV7-3,TRBD1,TGTGCCAGCAGCTTCCAAGGACAGGGGAGGGGAGGCACTGAAGCTTTCTTT,CASSFQGQGRGGTEAFF
TRBJ1-1,few,TRBV19,.,TGTGCCGTTTCACGTTTGGTGAACACTGAAGCTTTCTTT,CAVSRLVNTEAFF
TRBJ2-1,.,TRBV5-1,TRBD2,TGCGCCAGCAGCTCGGGACTAGCGGGGGAAAATGAGCAGTTCTTC,CASSSGLAGENEQFF
TRBJ2-1,once,TRBV2,.,TGTGCCAGCAGTGGAATCAGCCCTTCGCCCGACTACAATGAGCAGTTCTTC,CASSGISPSPDYNEQFF
TRBJ1-3,.,TRBV11-2,.,TGTGCCAGCAGCTTTGTTGGAAACACCATATATTTT,CASSFVGNTIYF
TRBJ1-4,few,TRBV7-2,.,TGTGCCAGCAGCTTAGGGGGGGGAGGTAATGAAAAACTGTTTTTT,CASSLGGGGNEKLFF
TRBJ2-3,.,TRBV12-5,.,TGTGCTAGTGCCGATCCGTGGGGCACAGATACGCAGTATTTT,CASADPWGTDTQYF
TRBJ2-7,medium-sized,TRBV7-9,TRBD2,TGTGCCAGCAGCATCGGGGGGACCTCCTGGGAGCAGTACTTC,CASSIGGTSWEQYF
TRBJ2-7,.,TRBV2,TRBD1,TGTGCCAGCAGTGGGAATTTTGGACAGGCGGCCACCTACGAGCAGTACTTC,CASSGNFGQAATYEQYF
TRBJ2-5,.,TRBV7-2,.,TGTGCCAGCAGCTTAAGTCGGGTAACCCAAGAGACCCAGTACTTC,CASSLSRVTQETQYF
TRBJ2-1,few,TRBV7-9,.,TGTGCCAGCAGCTTTTTACTTGGCCCCAGAACCTCCTACAATGAGCAGTTCTTC,CASSFLLGPRTSYNEQFF
TRBJ2-1,.,TRBV2,.,TGTGCCAGCAGTTCCCAGGTCGCCCTAGCGAACTCCTACAATGAGCAGTTCTTC,CASSSQVALANSYNEQFF
TRBJ2-1,.,TRBV19,.,TGTGCCAGTAGTATACCCCGGGGGCTCCTAGCCTACAATGAGCAGTTCTTC,CASSIPRGLLAYNEQFF
TRBJ2-7,.,TRBV5-5,.,TGTGCCAGCAGCTTGGCCCCGACAGAGCTTTTTTTGGAGCAGTACTTC,CASSLAPTELFLEQYF
TRBJ2-4,.,TRBV15,.,TGTGCCACCAGCAGAGGAGCCCTAGAGGGGACAAACATTCAGTACTTC,CATSRGALEGTNIQYF
TRBJ1-1,few,TRBV6-6,TRBD1,TGTGCCAGCAGTCGGGACAGGGGGTTGGGTACTGAAGCTTTCTTT,CASSRDRGLGTEAFF
TRBJ2-1,.,TRBV27,TRBD2,TGTGCCAGCAACCTAGCGGGGGGATATGAGCAGTTCTTC,CASNLAGGYEQFF
TRBJ2-7,.,TRBV19,.,TGTGCCAGTAGTATGACTAGCTCCTACGAGCAGTACTTC,CASSMTSSYEQYF
TRBJ2-3,.,TRBV6-4,TRBD2,TGTGCCAGCAGCCAGTATAGCGGGGAGAGCTGGACGCAGTATTTT,CASSQYSGESWTQYF
TRBJ1-4,.,TRBV4-1,.,TGCGCCAGCGGCGACGTTGGGCTTTCGAATGAAAAACTGTTTTTT,CASGDVGLSNEKLFF
TRBJ1-1,.,TRBV6-1,.,TGTGCCAGCAGTGAAGGTCGAGGGTACGACACTGAAGCTTTCTTT,CASSEGRGYDTEAFF
TRBJ2-5,few,TRBV2,.,TGTGCCAGCAGGGGGAGTGTGGTGTTGGAGACCCAGTACTTC,CASRGSVVLETQYF
TRBJ2-3,once,TRBV15,.,TGTGCCACCAGCCGTGGGGACACTAGCACAGATACGCAGTATTTT,CATSRGDTSTDTQYF
TRBJ1-6,.,TRBV28,.,TGTGCCAGCAGCCCCAGACTAGGTAATTCACCCCTCCACTTT,CASSPRLGNSPLHF
TRBJ2-7,once,TRBV9,.,TGTGCCAGCAAGGTCGACAGGAGCTCCTACGAGCAGTACTTC,CASKVDRSSYEQYF
TRBJ2-3,.,TRBV9,.,TGTGCCAGCAGCCGCTCTACCGGGACAACGACAGATACGCAGTATTTT,CASSRSTGTTTDTQYF
TRBJ1-1,few,TRBV19,.,TGTGCCAGTAGTATTGAGGGGCTCGACACTGAAGCTTTCTTT,CASSIEGLDTEAFF
TRBJ2-5,.,TRBV4-1,.,TGCGCCAGCAGCCAAGAGGCCTGGGGGCCCCAAGAGACCCAGTACTTC,CASSQEAWGPQETQYF
TRBJ2-5,few,TRBV18,TRBD1,TGTGCCAGCTCACCACCTCAGACAGGGGGCGCGAAGACCCAGTACTTC,CASSPPQTGGAKTQYF
TRBJ1-2,.,TRBV5-6,.,TGTGCCAGCAGCTTCTGGGGGCTTGGCTATGGCTACACCTTC,CASSFWGLGYGYTF
TRBJ2-7,.,TRBV6-1,.,TGTGCCAGCAATCCGGGCGGAGCCCTCTCCTACGAGCAGTACTTC,CASNPGGALSYEQYF
TRBJ2-3,.,TRBV5-6,TRBD1,TGTGCCAGCAGCACCGGACAGGGTTACACAGATACGCAGTATTTT,CASSTGQGYTDTQYF